The 4 T cell receptor beta chains presented below share a single source sample, sequenced in a study of blood T cell repertoires in COVID-19. TCRdb's copy holds only in-frame clones and misses some; the assay was immunoSEQ multiplex PCR. This sample has roughly 260,000 clones, with roughly 87% found just once. Sequencing input: peripheral blood. The source is a woman aged 50 to 60 who had recovered from COVID-19.

This chain uses TRBV7-2 with TRBJ2-1; a weak D match, TRBD2 (6 bases). With 1 base removed from V and 4 bases from J, the gap between germline ends came to 11 bases. The length of the CDR3 is 15 residues. Germline V gene data show CDR1 as SGHTA and CDR2 as FQGNSA. The CDR3 DNA follows: TGTGCCAGCAGCTTAGTGGGGACTTCTTACAATGAGCAGTTCTTC. Protein: CASSLVGTSYNEQFF. The entire variable domain, with the rest obtained from reference TRBV7-2 and TRBJ2-1, is as follows: GAGVSQSPSNKVTEKGKDVELRCDPISGHTALYWYRQSLGQGLEFLIYFQGNSAPDKSGLPSDRFSAERTGGSVSTLTIQRTQQEDSAVYLCASSLVGTSYNEQFFGPGTRLTVL.

The genes are TRBV28 and TRBJ2-5, with 10 bases fitting TRBD1. The CDR3 sequence is 14 residues long. Germline values: CDR1 MDHEN, CDR2 SYDVKM. V was pared by 8 bases and J by 4 bases, with 7 bases of the junction left unmatched. CDR3 loop: CASLGTGVRETQYF. Here the CDR3 DNA reads TGTGCCAGCCTCGGGACAGGGGTACGAGAGACCCAGTACTTC.

CDR3 residues: CASIWGRLTEAFF. In DNA form, the CDR3 reads TGTGCCAGCATCTGGGGGCGATTGACTGAAGCTTTCTTT. V and J are TRBV6-5 and TRBJ1-1; perhaps TRBD1 as D (6 bases). The germline V gene encodes CDR1 MNHEY and CDR2 SVGAGI. Trimming pared 7 bases from V and 5 bases from J, leaving 14 bases between. The CDR3 is made up of 13 amino acids.

J is TRBJ1-1 and V is TRBV19; 8 nucleotides agree with TRBD1. Trimming removed 9 bases from V and 3 bases from J; junction bases left unmatched: 12. This CDR3 is 15 amino acids long. Germline assignment: CDR1 LNHDA and CDR2 SQIVND (reference sequence). Written as DNA, the CDR3 is TGTGCCAGCCGTCAGGGGGCTTGGAGGGACACTGAAGCTTTCTTT. Protein sequence: CASRQGAWRDTEAFF.